A single sample is the source of the 5 T cell receptor beta chains below, sequenced in a study of blood T cell repertoires in COVID-19. Libraries were prepared by immunoSEQ multiplex PCR; TCRdb keeps only in-frame clonotypes and omits some of them. The repertoire holds approximately 150,000 clones, approximately 75% seen once, with approximately 11% in the top ten. Specimen: peripheral blood. These receptors were taken from a human donor in a cohort sampled during active COVID-19.

The V call is TRBV6-2 or TRBV6-3, the J call TRBJ2-7, with a possible D match to TRBD1 (6 bases). V lost 5 bases and J 3 bases, leaving 14 bases between the germline ends. Germline V gene lookup returns CDR1 MNHEY and CDR2 SVGEGT. The CDR3 covers 14 residues. The CDR3 spells CASSLGAANYEQYF. The CDR3 nucleotides are TGTGCCAGCAGTCTGGGGGCAGCAAACTACGAGCAGTACTTC.

The V and J genes are TRBV7-2 and TRBJ2-1; 16 nucleotides line up with TRBD2. Unmatched junction bases numbered 9, after V lost 4 bases and J lost 15 bases. Germline V gene data show CDR1 as SGHTA and CDR2 as FQGNSA. The CDR3 is made up of 15 amino acids. The CDR3 coding sequence is TGTGCCAGCAGCTATGGGACTAGCGGGAGGGACGGGGGGTTCTTC. Its translation: CASSYGTSGRDGGFF.

The J gene is TRBJ2-5, the V gene TRBV29-1; 9 bases fit TRBD1. J gave up 3 bases and V 4 bases, and 15 bases lay outside the gene matches. From germline, CDR1 is SQVTM and CDR2 ANQGSEA. This CDR3 contains 17 residues. CDR3 in amino acids: CSVASGTGTSRKETQYF. CDR3 sequence (DNA): TGCAGCGTTGCCTCCGGGACAGGGACATCAAGGAAAGAGACCCAGTACTTC.

This clone occurred a few times. V gene TRBV6-2 or TRBV6-3 combines with J gene TRBJ1-5, with a tentative D call TRBD1 (5 bases). Germline loops: CDR1 MNHEY, CDR2 SVGEGT. Trimming removed 2 bases from V and 0 bases from J, with 17 bases in between. This CDR3 has 18 residues. The CDR3 protein is CASSYQTPGTDSNQPQHF. As DNA, the CDR3 is TGTGCCAGCAGTTACCAAACACCCGGGACTGATAGCAATCAGCCCCAGCATTTT.

V is TRBV19 and J is TRBJ1-1, with 8 bases aligning to TRBD1. This CDR3 contains 13 residues. The germline CDR1 and CDR2 sequences are LNHDA and SQIVND (reference sequence). Unmatched junction bases numbered 3, after V lost 6 bases and J lost 3 bases. The CDR3 region has the DNA TGTGCCAGTAGCCAGGACAGGGACACTGAAGCTTTCTTT. Translation: CASSQDRDTEAFF.